This is a list of T cell receptor beta chains from one sample in a study of cytomegalovirus exposure and HLA in healthy donors. Profiling relied on immunoSEQ multiplex PCR, and the TCRdb table lists in-frame clones only, not all of them. The sample yields 95,000 to 100,000 clones, approximately 79% seen once. The sample comprised PBMCs. These TCRs come from a male donor in good health and CMV-seronegative. CDR3s include the opening cysteine and the closing phenylalanine or tryptophan. The D gene is left open where the match is weak. Only some rows state a clone size, as once, few, many or a class for expanded clones.

-,TRBJ2-3,TRBV9,TRBD2,CASSISGGGSTDTQYF,TGTGCCAGCAGCATTAGCGGGGGAGGGAGCACAGATACGCAGTATTTT
-,TRBJ2-5,TRBV5-1,-,CASSRQIQETQYF,TGCGCCAGCTCTCGACAGATCCAAGAGACCCAGTACTTC
-,TRBJ1-2,TRBV6-5,-,CASSFLGAGAYGYTF,TGTGCCAGCAGCTTCCTCGGGGCAGGGGCCTATGGCTACACCTTC
-,TRBJ2-7,TRBV5-1,TRBD1,CASSTSGTGVDEQYF,TGCGCCAGCAGCACGTCCGGGACAGGGGTTGACGAGCAGTACTTC
-,TRBJ2-1,TRBV6-5,TRBD2,CASSHTSGRNNEQFF,TGTGCCAGCAGCCACACTAGCGGGAGAAACAATGAGCAGTTCTTC
-,TRBJ2-5,TRBV13,TRBD2,CASSWRTGGGETQYF,TGTGCCAGCAGCTGGCGGACGGGGGGTGGCGAGACCCAGTACTTC
-,TRBJ2-1,TRBV7-9,TRBD2,CASSPSGSSYNEQFF,TGTGCCAGCAGCCCTAGCGGGTCCTCCTACAATGAGCAGTTCTTC
-,TRBJ2-7,TRBV27,-,CASSYGRTSEQYF,TGTGCCAGCAGTTATGGCCGGACAAGCGAGCAGTACTTC
-,TRBJ2-5,TRBV29-1,TRBD1,CSSLTGGETQYF,TGCAGCTCATTAACAGGGGGAGAGACCCAGTACTTC
-,TRBJ2-5,TRBV5-6,-,CASSSTGTTETQYF,TGTGCCAGCAGCAGTACCGGGACAACGGAGACCCAGTACTTC
-,TRBJ2-7,TRBV5-6,-,CASSFLYEQYF,TGTGCCAGCAGCTTTCTCTACGAGCAGTACTTC
-,TRBJ2-7,TRBV2,TRBD2,CASTQGTSGSQQYF,TGTGCCAGCACCCAAGGGACTAGCGGAAGCCAGCAGTACTTC
few,TRBJ1-2,TRBV6-4,-,CASSEGRDTYGYTF,TGTGCCAGCAGTGAAGGAAGGGACACCTATGGCTACACCTTC
-,TRBJ1-2,TRBV2,-,CASSVGQIDGYTF,TGTGCCAGCAGTGTAGGACAGATCGATGGCTACACCTTC
-,TRBJ2-7,TRBV7-6,TRBD2,CASSLGEGYEQYF,TGTGCCAGCAGCTTGGGGGAGGGGTACGAGCAGTACTTC
-,TRBJ1-1,TRBV11-2,-,CASSSTRDSRRGTEAFF,TGTGCCAGCAGCTCGACCCGGGACTCCCGGAGGGGCACTGAAGCTTTCTTT
-,TRBJ2-7,TRBV23-1,-,CASSQDKTLTYEQYF,TGCGCCAGCAGTCAGGACAAGACGTTAACCTACGAGCAGTACTTC
-,TRBJ1-2,TRBV5-4,-,CASSLAWGEGGYTF,TGTGCCAGCAGCTTGGCCTGGGGGGAAGGAGGCTACACCTTC
-,TRBJ2-5,TRBV5-6,-,CASSLNFGGAQETQYF,TGTGCCAGCAGCTTGAATTTCGGCGGGGCCCAAGAGACCCAGTACTTC
-,TRBJ1-4,TRBV27,-,CASSLRSLGGVGTNEKLFF,TGTGCCAGCAGTTTAAGGTCGTTGGGGGGGGTAGGAACTAATGAAAAACTGTTTTTT
-,TRBJ2-3,TRBV5-6,TRBD2,CASSRTYRTSGTSTDTQYF,TGTGCCAGCAGCCGAACGTATAGGACTAGCGGGACTAGCACAGATACGCAGTATTTT
-,TRBJ2-1,TRBV19,TRBD1,CASSIGHRGRPNEQFF,TGTGCCAGTAGTATAGGACACAGGGGGCGCCCCAATGAGCAGTTCTTC
-,TRBJ1-2,TRBV5-6,-,CASILQGPGYGYTF,TGTGCCAGCATCTTACAGGGTCCTGGCTATGGCTACACCTTC
-,TRBJ2-5,TRBV7-9,TRBD1,CASSSDGGQKETQYF,TGTGCCAGCAGCTCCGATGGGGGACAGAAAGAGACCCAGTACTTC
-,TRBJ2-1,TRBV7-2,-,CASSLFPDGSSYNEQFF,TGTGCCAGCAGCTTATTTCCGGACGGGAGCTCCTACAATGAGCAGTTCTTC
-,TRBJ2-1,TRBV27,-,CASSLGRGSPTEQFF,TGTGCCAGCAGTTTGGGGCGGGGTAGCCCTACTGAGCAGTTCTTC
few,TRBJ2-3,TRBV29-1,-,CSAVAGGTSTDTQYF,TGCAGCGCCGTTGCGGGTGGGACTAGCACAGATACGCAGTATTTT
-,TRBJ1-1,TRBV4-2,-,CASSQGGRNTEAFF,TGTGCCAGCAGCCAAGGGGGGCGGAACACTGAAGCTTTCTTT
-,TRBJ1-2,TRBV6-5,TRBD1,CASSWTGGAYGYTF,TGTGCCAGCAGTTGGACAGGGGGAGCCTATGGCTACACCTTC
few,TRBJ2-3,TRBV9,-,CASSVGSGSETDTQYF,TGTGCCAGCAGCGTAGGGAGCGGCAGCGAGACAGATACGCAGTATTTT
-,TRBJ2-7,TRBV27,-,CASSSPLSGQYF,TGTGCCAGCAGTTCACCCCTTTCGGGGCAGTACTTC
-,TRBJ1-5,TRBV5-6,-,CASSLGDQPQHF,TGTGCCAGCAGCTTGGGCGATCAGCCCCAGCATTTT
-,TRBJ1-5,TRBV5-1,-,CASSFTTGSNQPQHF,TGCGCCAGCAGCTTTACAACAGGGAGCAATCAGCCCCAGCATTTT
-,TRBJ2-3,TRBV27,TRBD2,CASSRGLVPDTQYF,TGTGCCAGCAGCCGAGGACTAGTACCAGATACGCAGTATTTT
-,TRBJ2-7,TRBV6-5,TRBD1,CASRRTGDAYEQYF,TGTGCCAGCAGGAGGACAGGGGATGCCTACGAGCAGTACTTC
-,TRBJ2-7,TRBV7-2,-,CASRVGGTGTNYEQYF,TGTGCCAGCAGAGTAGGGGGTACCGGGACAAACTACGAGCAGTACTTC
-,TRBJ2-7,TRBV28,TRBD1,CASRTQGAYEQYF,TGTGCCAGCAGAACACAGGGGGCCTACGAGCAGTACTTC
-,TRBJ1-1,TRBV29-1,-,CSVETGTTEAFF,TGCAGCGTGGAAACAGGGACCACTGAAGCTTTCTTT
-,TRBJ2-6,TRBV5-1,-,CASSPNTGAPGANVLTF,TGCGCCAGCAGCCCTAATACTGGGGCACCTGGGGCCAACGTCCTGACTTTC